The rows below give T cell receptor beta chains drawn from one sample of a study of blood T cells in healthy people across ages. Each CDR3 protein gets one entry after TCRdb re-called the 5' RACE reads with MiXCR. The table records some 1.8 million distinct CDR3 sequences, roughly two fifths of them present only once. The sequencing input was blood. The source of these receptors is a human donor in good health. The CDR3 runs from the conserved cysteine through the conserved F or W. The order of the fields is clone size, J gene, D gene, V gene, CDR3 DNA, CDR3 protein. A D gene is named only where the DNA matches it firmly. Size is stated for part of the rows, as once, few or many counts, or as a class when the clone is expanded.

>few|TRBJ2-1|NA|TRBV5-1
TGCGCCAGCAGCTTCGTCAGGACTAACAATGAGCAGTTCTTC
CASSFVRTNNEQFF
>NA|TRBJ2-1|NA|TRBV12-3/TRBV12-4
TGTGCCAGCAGTTTGGGCCCAGGGGCGGGGTCAGACAATGAGCAGTTCTTC
CASSLGPGAGSDNEQFF
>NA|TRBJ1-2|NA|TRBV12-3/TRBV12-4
TGTGCCAGCAGTCCGACAGGTTCCCCTCCCTATGGCTACACCTTC
CASSPTGSPPYGYTF
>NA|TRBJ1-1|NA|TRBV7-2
TGTGCCAGCAGCTTAGCCGCGATCGAAGCTTTCTTT
CASSLAAIEAFF
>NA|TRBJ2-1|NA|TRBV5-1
TGCGCCAGCAGCCAAGAGAGGGGCTATGAGCAGTTCTTC
CASSQERGYEQFF
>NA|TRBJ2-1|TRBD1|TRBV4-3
TGCGCCAGCAGCCAGGCGACGTCCGGGACAGGCTACAATGAGCAGTTCTTC
CASSQATSGTGYNEQFF
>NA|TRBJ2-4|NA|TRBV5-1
TGCGCCAGCAGCTTAAGTATTGGTGCAGGAGAAAACATTCAGTACTTC
CASSLSIGAGENIQYF
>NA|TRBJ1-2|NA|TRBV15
TGTGCCACCAGCAGAGATTGGTCAGGGGCAACTGGCTACACCTTC
CATSRDWSGATGYTF
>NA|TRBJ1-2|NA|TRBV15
TGTGCCACCAGCTTAATAGGAAGGACAGCCGGGGTTGGCTACACCTTC
CATSLIGRTAGVGYTF
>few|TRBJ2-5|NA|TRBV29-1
TGCAGCGTTCGGCTCAGCGACCACCAAGAGACCCAGTACTTC
CSVRLSDHQETQYF
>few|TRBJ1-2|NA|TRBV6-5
TGTGCCAGCAGACCAGGACACCTCTATGGCTACACCTTC
CASRPGHLYGYTF
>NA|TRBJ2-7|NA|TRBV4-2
TGTGCCAGCAGCCAAGGGGCATTTACGAGCTACGAGCAGTACTTC
CASSQGAFTSYEQYF
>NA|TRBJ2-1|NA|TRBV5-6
TGTGCCAGCAGCTTGACTGGGGGACGGCAGTTCTTC
CASSLTGGRQFF
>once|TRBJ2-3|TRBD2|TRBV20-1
TGCAGTGCTCCGCTAGCGGGGGGTGGCACAGATACGCAGTATTTT
CSAPLAGGGTDTQYF
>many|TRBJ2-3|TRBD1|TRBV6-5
TGTGCCAGCAGCTCGACAGGGGACCTTAGCACAGATACGCAGTATTTT
CASSSTGDLSTDTQYF
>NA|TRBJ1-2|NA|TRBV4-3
TGCGCCAGCAGCCAAGATTGGGGGGTAGTATATGGCTACACCTTC
CASSQDWGVVYGYTF
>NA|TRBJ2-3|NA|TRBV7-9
TGTGCCAGCAGCTTAGTTAACCGGGACCACTACTCAGATACGCAGTATTTT
CASSLVNRDHYSDTQYF
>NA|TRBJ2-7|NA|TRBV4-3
TGCGCCAGCAGCCAAGACGAGGGGTCCGCCTACGAGCAGTACTTC
CASSQDEGSAYEQYF
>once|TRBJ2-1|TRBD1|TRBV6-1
TGTGCCAGCAGCGATGTACCGGACAGGGGAAACAATGAGCAGTTCTTC
CASSDVPDRGNNEQFF
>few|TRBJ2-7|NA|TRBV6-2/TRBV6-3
TGTGCCAGCAGTTACTCGCTTTGGGATGTCTACGAGCAGTACTTC
CASSYSLWDVYEQYF
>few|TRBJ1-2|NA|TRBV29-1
TGCAGCGTTGAGTGGGGGGATGGCTACACCTTC
CSVEWGDGYTF
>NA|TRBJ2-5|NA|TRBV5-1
TGCGCCAGCAGCATCAGGGACCCACAGGAGACCCAGTACTTC
CASSIRDPQETQYF
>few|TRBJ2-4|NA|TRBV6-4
TGTGCCAGCAGCAACCTACCCGGGAGTCTCGACATTCAGTACTTC
CASSNLPGSLDIQYF
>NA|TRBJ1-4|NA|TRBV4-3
TGCGCCAGCAGCCAAGGCAGTGCGGTGTATAATGAAAAACTGTTTTTT
CASSQGSAVYNEKLFF
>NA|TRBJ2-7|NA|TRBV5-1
TGCGCCAGCAGCTTGCCCCCGACCGGACTTTCCTACGAGCAGTACTTC
CASSLPPTGLSYEQYF
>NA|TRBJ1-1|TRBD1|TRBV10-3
TGTGCCATCAGCGGCAGGGGGGTGGATTTGAACACTGAAGCTTTCTTT
CAISGRGVDLNTEAFF
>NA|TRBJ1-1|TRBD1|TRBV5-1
TGCGCCAGCAGCCAAGGGGACAGTTGGAATGAAGCTTTCTTT
CASSQGDSWNEAFF
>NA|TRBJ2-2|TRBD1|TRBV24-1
TGTGCCACCAGTAGTCTTGGACAGGTGAACACCGGGGAGCTGTTTTTT
CATSSLGQVNTGELFF
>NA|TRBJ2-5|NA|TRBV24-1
TGTGCCACCAGTGATTGGGAGACCCAGTACTTC
CATSDWETQYF
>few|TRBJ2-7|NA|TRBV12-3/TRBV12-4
TGTGCCAGCAGTTCCTGGATCAAGGGTGCGAGCTCCTACGAGCAGTACTTC
CASSSWIKGASSYEQYF
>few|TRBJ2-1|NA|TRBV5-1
TGCGCCAGCAGCTTGGAGTGGAGGACTGAGCAGTTCTTC
CASSLEWRTEQFF
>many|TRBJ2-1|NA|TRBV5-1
TGCGCCAGCAGCTTGGCCGGCGTGGGGTACAATGAGCAGTTCTTC
CASSLAGVGYNEQFF
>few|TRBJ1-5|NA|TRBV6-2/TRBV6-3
TGTGCCAGCAGTTCCCGCATGGCGAGCAATCAGCCCCAGCATTTT
CASSSRMASNQPQHF
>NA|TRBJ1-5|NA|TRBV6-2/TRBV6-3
TGTGCCAGCAGTTACTGGATAGATGGGAGCAATCAGCCCCAGCATTTT
CASSYWIDGSNQPQHF
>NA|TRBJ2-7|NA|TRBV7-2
TGTGCCAGCAGCTCCATACAGGGCCGCGAGCAGTACTTC
CASSSIQGREQYF
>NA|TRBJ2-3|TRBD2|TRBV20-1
TGCAGTGCTAGAGAGCGGGGGACCACAGATACGCAGTATTTT
CSARERGTTDTQYF
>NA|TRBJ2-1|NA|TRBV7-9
TGTGCCAGCAGCTTCCCAGGGCCCGCTGAGCAGTTCTTC
CASSFPGPAEQFF
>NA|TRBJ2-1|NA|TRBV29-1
TGCAGCGTTGTTGAAACCGAGCAGTTCTTC
CSVVETEQFF
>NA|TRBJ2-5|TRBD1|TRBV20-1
TGCAGTGCTAGAGTCAGGACAGGTCAAGAGACCCAGTACTTC
CSARVRTGQETQYF
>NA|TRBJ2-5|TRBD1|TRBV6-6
TGTGCCAGCATCGACAGGGGACAGGGGGCATCGGAGACCCAGTACTTC
CASIDRGQGASETQYF
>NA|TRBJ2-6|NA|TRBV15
TGTGCCACCAGCAGTGGTACAGGCTCTGGGGCCAACGTCCTGACTTTC
CATSSGTGSGANVLTF
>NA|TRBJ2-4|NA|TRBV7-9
TGTGCCAGCAGCTCCGGGGCATTAGCCAAAAACATTCAGTACTTC
CASSSGALAKNIQYF
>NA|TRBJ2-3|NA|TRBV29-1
TGCAGCGTTTCCGCTCAGATCTCTGGAGATACGCAGTATTTT
CSVSAQISGDTQYF
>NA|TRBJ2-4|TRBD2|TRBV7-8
TGTGCCAGCACCCCAGCTAGCGGGGGCGTTTACATTCAGTACTTC
CASTPASGGVYIQYF
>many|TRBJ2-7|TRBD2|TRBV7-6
TGTGCCAGCAGCTCTAGCTGGGCGGGGGGGGCCTACGAGCAGTACTTC
CASSSSWAGGAYEQYF
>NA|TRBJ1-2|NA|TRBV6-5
TGTGCCAGCAGTTACGGGGAGGGGCTAGGGGTCGATGGCTACACCTTC
CASSYGEGLGVDGYTF
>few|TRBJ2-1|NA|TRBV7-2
TGTGCCAGCAGCTTTTGGGTCCATTCCTACAATGAGCAGTTCTTC
CASSFWVHSYNEQFF
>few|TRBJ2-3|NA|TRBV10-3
TGTGCCATCAGTGAAATTTGGGGAGCTAGCACAGATACGCAGTATTTT
CAISEIWGASTDTQYF
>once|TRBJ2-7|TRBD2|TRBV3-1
TGTGCCAGCCGCTCTCCCCTAGCGGGGAACTCCTACGAGCAGTACTTC
CASRSPLAGNSYEQYF
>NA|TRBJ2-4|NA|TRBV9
TGTGCCAGCAGCCCTACTAGTTATCGTTCGTACGGGCAGTACTTC
CASSPTSYRSYGQYF
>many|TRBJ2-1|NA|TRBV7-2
TGTGCCAGCAGCGGCTCCTACAATGAGCAGTTCTTC
CASSGSYNEQFF
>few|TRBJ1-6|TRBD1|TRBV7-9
TGTGCCAGCGCTCCAGGACAGGGAGAAAACTCACCCCTCCACTTT
CASAPGQGENSPLHF
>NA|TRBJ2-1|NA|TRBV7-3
TGTGCCAGCAGCTTATGGGCCGGGGGCGGCCCCTACAATGAGCAGTTCTTC
CASSLWAGGGPYNEQFF
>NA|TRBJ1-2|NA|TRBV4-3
TGCGCCAGCAGCCAAGTTTATTTGGGCGGGGATAACTATGGCTACACCTTC
CASSQVYLGGDNYGYTF